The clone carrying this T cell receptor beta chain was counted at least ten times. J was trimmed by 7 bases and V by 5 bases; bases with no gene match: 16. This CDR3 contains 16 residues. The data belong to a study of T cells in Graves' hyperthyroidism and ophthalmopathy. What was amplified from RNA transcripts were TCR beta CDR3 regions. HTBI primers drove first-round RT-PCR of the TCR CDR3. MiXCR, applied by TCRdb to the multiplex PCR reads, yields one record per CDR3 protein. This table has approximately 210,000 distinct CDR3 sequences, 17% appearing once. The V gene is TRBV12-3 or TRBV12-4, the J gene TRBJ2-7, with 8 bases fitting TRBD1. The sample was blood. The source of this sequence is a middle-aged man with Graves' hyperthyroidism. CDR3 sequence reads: CASSRLWDRTTGEQYF. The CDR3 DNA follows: TGTGCCAGCAGTCGTCTCTGGGACAGGACAACCGGGGAGCAGTACTTC.